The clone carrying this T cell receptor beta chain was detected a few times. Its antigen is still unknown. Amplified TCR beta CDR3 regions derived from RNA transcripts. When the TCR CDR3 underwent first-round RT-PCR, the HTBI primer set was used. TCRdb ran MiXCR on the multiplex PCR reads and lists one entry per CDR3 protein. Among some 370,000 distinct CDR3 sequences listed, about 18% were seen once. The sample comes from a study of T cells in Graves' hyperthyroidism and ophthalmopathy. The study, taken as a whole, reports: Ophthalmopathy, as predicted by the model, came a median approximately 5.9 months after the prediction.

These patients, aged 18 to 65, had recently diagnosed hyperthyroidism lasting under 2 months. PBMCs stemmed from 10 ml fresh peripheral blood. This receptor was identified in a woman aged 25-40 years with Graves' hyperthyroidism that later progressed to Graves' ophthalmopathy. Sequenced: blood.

CDR3 in DNA: TGTGCCAGCAGGCGGACGGCTGCCGGCAATCAGCCCCAGCATTTT. This translates into CASRRTAAGNQPQHF. The chain has TRBV28 and TRBJ1-5; D is uncertain. The germline V and J ends were trimmed by 6 bases and 2 bases, with 14 bases remaining between them. Per the germline V gene, CDR1 is MDHEN and CDR2 is SYDVKM. The CDR3 has 15 amino acids. The full variable domain, rest sourced from reference TRBV28 and TRBJ1-5, is DVKVTQSSRYLVKRTGEKVFLECVQDMDHENMFWYRQDPGLGLRLIYFSYDVKMKEKGDIPEGYSVSREKKERFSLILESASTNQTSMYLCASRRTAAGNQPQHFGDGTRLSIL.